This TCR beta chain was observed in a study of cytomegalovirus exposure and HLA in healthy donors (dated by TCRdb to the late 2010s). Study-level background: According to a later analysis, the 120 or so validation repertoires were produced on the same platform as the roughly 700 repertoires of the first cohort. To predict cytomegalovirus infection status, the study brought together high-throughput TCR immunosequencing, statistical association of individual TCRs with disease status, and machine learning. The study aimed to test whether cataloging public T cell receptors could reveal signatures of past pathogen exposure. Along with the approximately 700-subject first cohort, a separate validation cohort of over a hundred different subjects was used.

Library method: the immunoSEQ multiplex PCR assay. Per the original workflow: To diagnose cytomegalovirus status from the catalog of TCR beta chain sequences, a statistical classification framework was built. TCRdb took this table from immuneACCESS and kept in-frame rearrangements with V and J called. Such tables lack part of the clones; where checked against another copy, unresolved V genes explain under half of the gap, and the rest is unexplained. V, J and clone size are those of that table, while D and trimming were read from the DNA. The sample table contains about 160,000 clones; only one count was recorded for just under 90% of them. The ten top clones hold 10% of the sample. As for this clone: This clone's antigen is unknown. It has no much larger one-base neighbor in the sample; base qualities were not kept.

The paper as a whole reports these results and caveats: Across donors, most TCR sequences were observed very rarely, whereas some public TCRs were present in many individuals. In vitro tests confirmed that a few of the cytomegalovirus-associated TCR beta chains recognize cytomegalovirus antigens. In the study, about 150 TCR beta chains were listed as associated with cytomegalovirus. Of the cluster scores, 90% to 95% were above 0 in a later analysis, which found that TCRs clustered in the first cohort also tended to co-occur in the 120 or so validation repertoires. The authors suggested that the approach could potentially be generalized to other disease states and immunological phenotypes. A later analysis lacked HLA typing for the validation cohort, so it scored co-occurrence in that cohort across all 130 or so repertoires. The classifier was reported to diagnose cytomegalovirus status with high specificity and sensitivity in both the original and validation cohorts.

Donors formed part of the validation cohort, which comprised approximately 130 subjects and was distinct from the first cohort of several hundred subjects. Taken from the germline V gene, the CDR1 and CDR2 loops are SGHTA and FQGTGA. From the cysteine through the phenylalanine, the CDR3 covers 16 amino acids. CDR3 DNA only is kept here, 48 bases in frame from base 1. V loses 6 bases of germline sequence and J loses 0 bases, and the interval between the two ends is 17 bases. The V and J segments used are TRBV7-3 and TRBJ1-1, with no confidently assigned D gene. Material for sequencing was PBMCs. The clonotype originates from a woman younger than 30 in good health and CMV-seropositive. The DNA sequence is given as TGTGCCAGCAGGTTGACACCGACGGTCATGAACACTGAAGCTTTCTTT. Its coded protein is CASRLTPTVMNTEAFF.